This TCR beta chain was sequenced for a study of cytomegalovirus exposure and HLA in healthy donors. In germline, CDR1 is SGHAT, CDR2 FQNNGV. The CDR3 sequence is 17 residues long. With 5 bases clipped from V and 0 bases from J, the junction kept 9 bases outside the gene matches. Unrecorded immune exposures were likely, despite nominal health at sampling. This PCR relied on a set of 60 Vbeta primers and 13 Jbeta primers. TCRdb keeps only in-frame clones here, not all; method: immunoSEQ multiplex PCR. The table shows 150,000 to 200,000 clones, with around 80% occurring only once. The rearrangement links TRBV11-2 to TRBJ2-2; TRBD1 agrees at 7 bases. Sequencing was performed on PBMCs. This clonotype was obtained from a male donor in good health and CMV-seronegative. CDR3 sequence: CASSRLMTGTNTGELFF. Here the CDR3 DNA reads TGTGCCAGCAGCCGTCTCATGACAGGGACGAACACCGGGGAGCTGTTTTTT. Variable domain in full (rest from reference TRBV11-2 and TRBJ2-2): EAGVAQSPRYKIIEKRQSVAFWCNPISGHATLYWYQQILGQGPKLLIQFQNNGVVDDSQLPKDRFSAERLKGVDSTLKIQPAKLEDSAVYLCASSRLMTGTNTGELFFGEGSRLTVL.